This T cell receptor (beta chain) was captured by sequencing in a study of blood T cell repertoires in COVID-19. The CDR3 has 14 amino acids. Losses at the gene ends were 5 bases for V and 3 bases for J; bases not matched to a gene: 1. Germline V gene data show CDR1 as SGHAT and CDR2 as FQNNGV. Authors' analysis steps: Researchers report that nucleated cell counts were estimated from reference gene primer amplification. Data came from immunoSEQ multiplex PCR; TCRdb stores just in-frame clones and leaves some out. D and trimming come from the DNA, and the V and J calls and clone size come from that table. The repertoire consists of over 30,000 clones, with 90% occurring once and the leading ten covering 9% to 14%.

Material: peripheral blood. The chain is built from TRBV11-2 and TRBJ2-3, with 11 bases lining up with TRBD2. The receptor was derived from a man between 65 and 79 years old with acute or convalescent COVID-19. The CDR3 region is CASSRTSGTDTQYF. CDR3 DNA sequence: TGTGCCAGCAGCCGGACTAGCGGGACAGATACGCAGTATTTT.